Listed below are T cell receptor beta chains from one sample, sequenced in a study of CD8 T cells in ankylosing spondylitis. TCRdb re-called the 5' RACE reads with MiXCR, one entry per CDR3 protein. Seen here are fewer than 250,000 distinct CDR3 sequences, roughly 10% observed once, and the top ten hold roughly 2.5%. The sample comprised blood, either unsorted or a sorted T cell fraction (not recorded which). These receptors were taken from a male donor with ankylosing spondylitis or in good health (not recorded which). Each CDR3 is given with its conserved first and last residue. Fields, in order: D gene, clone size, J gene, V gene, CDR3 protein, CDR3 DNA. The D gene is left open where the match is weak. For some rows the clone size is stated as once, few or many, or as a class when expanded; others skip it.

>.|many|TRBJ2-6|TRBV29-1
CSVQVSSGANVLTF
TGCAGCGTTCAGGTCAGCTCTGGGGCCAACGTCCTGACTTTC
>TRBD2|.|TRBJ2-7|TRBV7-9
CASSQGLAETYEQYF
TGTGCCAGCAGCCAGGGACTAGCGGAAACCTACGAGCAGTACTTC
>TRBD1|.|TRBJ2-7|TRBV18
CASSPGTGGAYEQYF
TGTGCCAGCTCACCCGGGACAGGGGGCGCCTACGAGCAGTACTTC
>.|many|TRBJ2-1|TRBV7-7
CASSAALGPWNEQFF
TGTGCCAGCAGTGCCGCTCTAGGTCCGTGGAATGAGCAGTTCTTC
>TRBD2|many|TRBJ2-3|TRBV15
CATSRDWLAGGRDTQYF
TGTGCCACCAGCAGAGATTGGCTAGCGGGAGGGCGCGATACGCAGTATTTT
>.|many|TRBJ2-7|TRBV12-3/TRBV12-4
CASSLDGRSYEQYF
TGTGCCAGCAGTTTAGATGGGAGGTCCTACGAGCAGTACTTC
>.|many|TRBJ2-3|TRBV10-3
CAISASTDTQYF
TGTGCCATCAGCGCCAGCACAGATACGCAGTATTTT
>TRBD2|.|TRBJ2-1|TRBV7-9
CAGRESYNEQFF
TGTGCCGGGCGGGAGTCTTACAATGAGCAGTTCTTC
>.|many|TRBJ1-2|TRBV12-3/TRBV12-4
CASSPLLTNYGYTF
TGTGCCAGCAGTCCTCTTCTCACTAACTATGGCTACACCTTC
>.|many|TRBJ2-2|TRBV21-1
CASSKATTRNTGELFF
TGTGCCAGCAGCAAGGCGACAACACGCAACACCGGGGAGCTGTTTTTT
>TRBD2|many|TRBJ2-5|TRBV3-1
CASSQVLAVETQYF
TGTGCCAGCAGCCAAGTCCTAGCGGTGGAGACCCAGTACTTC
>.|few|TRBJ1-1|TRBV11-3
CASSSRTPTKAFF
TGTGCCAGCAGCTCAAGGACTCCAACGAAGGCTTTCTTT
>.|.|TRBJ2-1|TRBV30
CAWSFRGDEQFF
TGTGCCTGGAGTTTCAGGGGGGATGAGCAGTTCTTC
>.|few|TRBJ2-3|TRBV10-1
CASSESSFSSTDTQYF
TGCGCCAGCAGTGAGTCGAGTTTCTCTAGCACAGATACGCAGTATTTT
>.|.|TRBJ1-2|TRBV20-1
CSAREFGRDSYGYTF
TGCAGTGCTAGAGAGTTTGGCAGGGACTCCTATGGCTACACCTTC
>TRBD2|few|TRBJ2-5|TRBV20-1
CSASAGTSGGAAETQYF
TGCAGTGCTTCGGCGGGGACTAGCGGGGGGGCGGCAGAGACCCAGTACTTC
>TRBD1|few|TRBJ2-5|TRBV5-1
CASTTGYQETQYF
TGCGCCAGTACGACAGGGTACCAAGAGACCCAGTACTTC
>TRBD2|.|TRBJ2-1|TRBV5-6
CASRISGGAYNEQFF
TGTGCCAGCAGAATAAGCGGGGGGGCCTACAATGAGCAGTTCTTC
>TRBD2|.|TRBJ2-1|TRBV2
CASWGGGPYNEQFF
TGTGCCAGCTGGGGGGGTGGGCCCTACAATGAGCAGTTCTTC
>.|.|TRBJ2-3|TRBV3-1
CASSSMPDTQYF
TGTGCCAGCAGCTCCATGCCAGATACGCAGTATTTT
>TRBD1|many|TRBJ2-1|TRBV6-1
CASSLTGGHEQFF
TGTGCCAGCAGTCTGACAGGGGGGCATGAGCAGTTCTTC
>TRBD2|many|TRBJ2-4|TRBV29-1
CSVQTSGEWYAWPKNIQYF
TGCAGCGTTCAGACTAGCGGGGAATGGTATGCTTGGCCCAAAAACATTCAGTACTTC
>TRBD2|.|TRBJ2-1|TRBV10-1
CASSPIAGAAYNEQFF
TGCGCCAGCAGCCCAATAGCGGGAGCAGCCTACAATGAGCAGTTCTTC
>.|.|TRBJ2-7|TRBV5-1
CASSSRASSHEQYF
TGCGCCAGCAGCTCCAGGGCATCCAGCCACGAGCAGTACTTC
>.|many|TRBJ2-7|TRBV11-2
CASSLAWGTTYEQYF
TGTGCCAGCAGCTTAGCTTGGGGCACCACCTACGAGCAGTACTTC
>.|few|TRBJ1-6|TRBV4-1
CASSQAPTGLGNSPLHF
TGCGCCAGCAGCCAAGCCCCGACAGGCTTGGGGAATTCACCCCTCCACTTT
>.|many|TRBJ2-1|TRBV5-1
CASSLESGELNEQFF
TGCGCCAGCAGCTTGGAGTCCGGAGAGCTCAATGAGCAGTTCTTC
>.|many|TRBJ2-1|TRBV27
CASSLRQSSYNEQFF
TGTGCCAGCAGTTTGCGGCAAAGCTCCTACAATGAGCAGTTCTTC
>.|many|TRBJ2-1|TRBV4-2
CASSQDTPADGQFF
TGTGCCAGCAGCCAAGATACCCCCGCCGACGGGCAGTTCTTC
>.|many|TRBJ1-5|TRBV3-1
CASSQDLGGEQPQHF
TGTGCCAGCAGCCAAGATCTAGGGGGGGAACAGCCCCAGCATTTT
>.|many|TRBJ2-3|TRBV15
CATSRSWGRKITDTQYF
TGTGCCACCAGCAGGTCCTGGGGGAGAAAGATCACAGATACGCAGTATTTT